This T cell receptor (beta chain) was captured by sequencing in a study of neurological immune-mediated disorders. About the study: Within the group of approximately 34 multiple sclerosis patients, about 30 were relapsing-remitting, while 3 were secondary progressive. Whole-study findings and limits: Expanded clones shared no identical CDR3 amino acid sequences across subjects, which suggested private TCR-beta repertoires in all groups. The highest TCR clonal expansion occurred in HTLV-1-associated myelopathy; multiple sclerosis fell below healthy controls.

The CDR3 runs 12 residues. The germline gives CDR1 SQVTM, CDR2 ANQGSEA. V was clipped by 4 bases and J by 5 bases, with 11 bases between them. At least ten counts were recorded for this clonotype. The antigen remains undetermined. TCRdb analysed the 5' RACE reads with MiXCR anew, one entry per CDR3 protein. The sample has some 46,000 distinct CDR3 sequences, approximately 4.5% seen once. The sample was PBMCs. This chain connects TRBV29-1 to TRBJ1-1; D perhaps matches TRBD1 (5 bases). The source is a woman aged 60-75 years with multiple sclerosis. This CDR3 is CSVGRGGTEAFF. CDR3 in DNA: TGCAGCGTTGGCCGTGGGGGGACTGAAGCTTTCTTT.